Sequencing of this T cell receptor beta chain was carried out in a study of beta chain features in type 1 diabetes (dated by TCRdb to 2016 to 2019). In the study overall: Mean age, gender distribution, total cell number and subset yield were not different between patients and healthy donors. The study compared the TCRB repertoires of sorted circulating CD4+ T cell subsets in recently diagnosed type 1 diabetes patients with those in matched healthy donors. A total of 85 million to 140 million sorted cells were examined across all samples, and a strong correlation was observed between cell number per subset and RNA yield. Regulatory and stem cell-like memory subsets were obtained from only 8 patients and about eight healthy donors, while naive and central memory subsets were obtained from all 30 or so donors. The paper's findings and limits, for the study overall: A moderate but significant shortening of TCRB CDR3 length was observed in type 1 diabetes patients in all four CD4+ subsets. Because the HLA sub-analyses included only small numbers of individuals, any influence of HLA type on TCRB rearrangement was left unresolved. PCR may preferentially amplify shorter templates, but because patient and control samples were amplified and corrected together, any resulting skew would affect both groups equally. Naive, central memory and regulatory TCRB repertoires appeared more similar among patients than among healthy donors. Sequencing cDNA rather than genomic DNA could over-represent highly expressing activated cells, although activation and CD3 levels did not differ between groups. At VDJ recombination sites, patients with type 1 diabetes made fewer insertions and deleted more nucleotides, a pattern implying thymic rearrangement abnormalities.

Turning to this clone: Its specific antigen is unknown. The input lacks base qualities; no much larger clone sits a single base away.

The entire isolated RNA was reverse transcribed using the High Capacity cDNA Reverse Transcription Kit, and thus expressed TCRB transcripts were sequenced. Deep immunoSEQ sequencing was applied to naive, central memory and regulatory T cell samples, giving an average of roughly 3.5 million total reads per sample. Sorted cells were lysed in RLT buffer, and RNA was extracted using DNase-treated RNeasy Micro or Mini kits according to cell number. Each cell subset was processed on its own to prevent cross-contamination, while patient and healthy donor samples were processed together. The immunoSEQ multiplex PCR was used to amplify TCRB sequences from cDNA, yielding 87-bp fragments that span the CDR3 region. Sequencing of the amplicons was performed on the Illumina HiSeq platform. In the paper's pipeline: Synthetic template baselines were used to correct PCR bias computationally, reads within Hamming distance 2 were collapsed, and singletons that could not be merged were discarded. Reads were aligned against IMGT to assign V, D and J genes, CDR3 length and insertions or deletions at six rearrangement sites. Clonotype counts were normalized to sorted cell number within each subset before computing true diversity and Gini coefficients with the tcR R package. The overlap coefficient, calculated on TCRB nucleotide sequences, was used to quantify repertoire sharing. Out-of-frame TCRB sequences from naive cells were analyzed to stand in for the pre-selection repertoire. In TCRdb, the immuneACCESS table is reduced to in-frame sequences with V and J assigned. These tables do not hold every clone; where another copy was compared, an unresolved V gene accounts for under half, and the others remain unexplained. V and J calls and clone size are copied from that table; D and trimming were computed from the DNA. Here the sample has about 250,000 clones; approximately 14% occur a single time. The top ten clones comprise around 0.03% of the sample.

CDR1 and CDR2, per the germline V gene, are SGHTA and FQGNSA. V is pruned by 5 bases and J by 2 bases, leaving 6 bases of the junction without a gene match. The CDR3 starts with the cysteine, ends with the phenylalanine, and has 15 residues. Solely the CDR3 DNA is kept, with 45 bases framed from the first base. From each donor, a single peripheral blood sample of about 120 mL on average was drawn into heparinised tubes. A BD FACSAria II was used to sort naive, central memory, regulatory and stem cell-like memory CD4+ T cells with a panel that included CD45RO, CCR7, CD25, CD127, CD95 and CD27. Purity was above 95% for every sorted population. PBMCs were isolated immediately by Lymphoprep density gradient centrifugation and stained directly without culture. So that batch effects would be minimized, each experiment stained and sorted samples in pairs, pairing one healthy donor with one patient.

The specimen was naive CD4+ T cells from blood. In the paper's terms, the cell subset or site label means: true naive CD4+ T cells. The chain employs TRBV7-2 and TRBJ2-7, with 10 bases matching TRBD2. The clonotype comes from a woman aged 40 to 50 in good health. The CDR3 sequence is CASSPSGGAAYEQYF. The nucleotides read TGTGCCAGCAGCCCGAGCGGGGGGGCCGCCTACGAGCAGTACTTC.